The T cell receptor beta chain under discussion was sequenced for a study of sequential checkpoint blockade in melanoma. Documented treatment: randomized to nivolumab then ipilimumab (arm A) or the reverse (arm B). From thawed PBMCs, live CD3+CD8+ cells negative for CD19 and CD56 were sorted. Germline V CDR1 and CDR2: LGHNA, YNFKEQ. There are 15 residues in the CDR3. The junction had 4 bases not matched to a gene; V was cut back by 0 bases and J by 6 bases. Sequencing was performed with immunoSEQ multiplex PCR; in TCRdb, only in-frame clones are kept and a portion is missing. The sample shows roughly 20,000 clones, approximately 77% of them seen only once.

The starting material was CD8+ T cells sorted from blood (inferred from file names), obtained from a patient given nivolumab and ipilimumab in sequence. The sequence was obtained from a human donor with melanoma. This sequence joins TRBV4-2 and TRBJ2-3, with 9 bases that match TRBD2. In DNA form, the CDR3 reads TGTGCCAGCAGCCAAGAGATAGCGGGGGCGGATACGCAGTATTTT. Protein sequence: CASSQEIAGADTQYF.